A selection of T cell receptor beta chains follows, all from one sample in a study of cytomegalovirus exposure and HLA in healthy donors. Profiling relied on immunoSEQ multiplex PCR, and the TCRdb table lists in-frame clones only, not all of them. The sample has under 200,000 clones; 75% are singletons. Sequencing used PBMCs. The receptors were gathered from a woman between 40 and 55 years old in good health and CMV-seropositive. The CDR3 runs from the conserved cysteine through the conserved F or W. D genes are given only for firm matches. Part of the rows lack a size; the others show once, few, many or a class for expanded clones.

size | D | J | V | DNA | CDR3
NA | TRBD1 | TRBJ1-4 | TRBV28 | TGTGCCAGCAGTCCCCTACAGGGGGCCTCGGAAAAACTGTTTTTT | CASSPLQGASEKLFF
NA | TRBD1 | TRBJ1-4 | TRBV7-2 | TGTGCCAGCAGCTCGACTCTGCTCCAGGGGGCTTCAAATGAAAAACTGTTTTTT | CASSSTLLQGASNEKLFF
NA | TRBD2 | TRBJ2-7 | TRBV7-2 | TGTGCCAGCAGCGCAGGACTAGCGCTTGGATACGAGCAGTACTTC | CASSAGLALGYEQYF
NA | TRBD2 | TRBJ2-5 | TRBV5-1 | TGCGCCAGCAGCATCGAGCGGGGGGAGCAGTACTTC | CASSIERGEQYF
once | TRBD2 | TRBJ2-1 | TRBV28 | TGTGCCAGCACCTCCGCGGGAGGGGGGAGGGGTGAGCAGTTCTTC | CASTSAGGGRGEQFF
few | NA | TRBJ2-7 | TRBV7-9 | TGTGCCAGCAGCCCCCTGGCGGGCTCCTACGAGCAGTACTTC | CASSPLAGSYEQYF
few | TRBD1 | TRBJ1-6 | TRBV7-2 | TGTGCCAGCAGTCGAGGACAGGGAACGAAATCCTATAATTCACCCCTCCACTTT | CASSRGQGTKSYNSPLHF
NA | NA | TRBJ1-1 | TRBV5-4 | TGTGCCAGCAGCGTCCAGAACACTGAAGCTTTCTTT | CASSVQNTEAFF
once | NA | TRBJ1-1 | TRBV6-1 | TGTGCCACCTGGGAGCGTTGTGAAGCTTTCTTT | CATWERCEAFF
NA | TRBD2 | TRBJ2-7 | TRBV7-2 | TGTGCCAGCAGCTTAGATCCGGGACTAGCGGGAGGGCCCTACGAGCAGTACTTC | CASSLDPGLAGGPYEQYF
once | NA | TRBJ1-5 | TRBV19 | TGTGCCAGTAGTAGGCGGGAGGATCAGCCCCAGCATTTT | CASSRREDQPQHF
NA | NA | TRBJ2-7 | TRBV5-6 | TGTGCCAGCAGCTTGGCCCCGAAGCTTTCCTACGAGCAGTACTTC | CASSLAPKLSYEQYF
NA | TRBD1 | TRBJ1-4 | TRBV28 | TGTGCCAGCAGCTCAGGACAGGTTGAAAAACTGTTTTTT | CASSSGQVEKLFF
NA | TRBD1 | TRBJ1-2 | TRBV19 | TGTGCCAGTAGTGACAGGGTCGGATATGGCTACACCTTC | CASSDRVGYGYTF
NA | NA | TRBJ1-3 | TRBV6-5 | TGTGCCAGCAGTGAAGGGGACATAAGATACACCATATATTTT | CASSEGDIRYTIYF
NA | NA | TRBJ1-2 | TRBV6-1 | TGTGCCAGCAGTGCGTCGGTCTATGGCTACACCTTC | CASSASVYGYTF
NA | NA | TRBJ2-7 | TRBV28 | TGTGCCAGCAGCGCCTCCGGGACACCGCCCTACGAGCAGTACTTC | CASSASGTPPYEQYF
NA | NA | TRBJ2-2 | TRBV18 | TGTGCCAGCTCACCCTGGGACACTGACACCGGGGAGCTGTTTTTT | CASSPWDTDTGELFF
NA | TRBD1 | TRBJ1-5 | TRBV19 | TGTGCCAGTAGGGGCAGGGGGGCACAGCCCCAGCATTTT | CASRGRGAQPQHF
NA | NA | TRBJ1-1 | TRBV29-1 | TGCAGCGAGGCCAGGGATGAGGCCACTGAAGCTTTCTTT | CSEARDEATEAFF
few | TRBD2 | TRBJ2-3 | TRBV10-2 | TGCGCCAGCAGTGAGGGGGTGAGCGGGAATACGCAGTATTTT | CASSEGVSGNTQYF
few | TRBD2 | TRBJ2-1 | TRBV18 | TGTGCCAGCTCACCGGCCCTCAGCGGGAGTAGGGATGAGCAGTTCTTC | CASSPALSGSRDEQFF
NA | NA | TRBJ2-2 | TRBV7-3 | TGTGCCAGCAGCTTAAATCTAGGGGCCGGGGAGCTGTTTTTT | CASSLNLGAGELFF
NA | NA | TRBJ2-7 | TRBV4-2 | TGTGCCAGCAGCCAAGTCGAGGGTACCTACGAGCAGTACTTC | CASSQVEGTYEQYF
NA | NA | TRBJ2-2 | TRBV6-5 | TGTGCCAGCAACGCACAGGGTAGCACCGGGGAGCTGTTTTTT | CASNAQGSTGELFF
once | NA | TRBJ2-1 | TRBV7-9 | TGTGCCAGCAGCCCGGGGGGCCCGACCGATGAGCAGTTCTTC | CASSPGGPTDEQFF
few | TRBD2 | TRBJ2-7 | TRBV11-2 | TGTGCCAGCAGCTTAGCTCCTCTGAGCGGGACTGCCTACGAGCAGTACTTC | CASSLAPLSGTAYEQYF
NA | NA | TRBJ2-3 | TRBV4-1 | TGCGCCAGCAGCCAAGGCGTTAGCCCTAGCACAGATACGCAGTATTTT | CASSQGVSPSTDTQYF
NA | NA | TRBJ2-5 | TRBV7-2 | TGTGCCAGCAGCTTAAGTGGGAGTGGGGAGACCCAGTACTTC | CASSLSGSGETQYF
NA | TRBD1 | TRBJ2-7 | TRBV7-9 | TGTGCCAGCAGCATAGGGACAGGGAATCCCTACGAGCAGTACTTC | CASSIGTGNPYEQYF
NA | NA | TRBJ1-1 | TRBV6-1 | TGTGCCAGCAGTGAAACAGGGCACACTGAAGCTTTCTTT | CASSETGHTEAFF
few | TRBD2 | TRBJ2-1 | TRBV2 | TGTGCCAGCAGGGGACTAGCGGGCTTCGACAATGAGCAGTTCTTC | CASRGLAGFDNEQFF
once | TRBD2 | TRBJ2-2 | TRBV4-2 | TGTGCCAGCAGCCGGGGACCTGGAAGCGGGAGTTGGACCGGGGAGCTGTTTTTT | CASSRGPGSGSWTGELFF
NA | TRBD2 | TRBJ2-1 | TRBV5-8 | TGTGCCAGCAGCTTTCGACTAGCGGGAGGTAGCTCCTACAATGAGCAGTTCTTC | CASSFRLAGGSSYNEQFF